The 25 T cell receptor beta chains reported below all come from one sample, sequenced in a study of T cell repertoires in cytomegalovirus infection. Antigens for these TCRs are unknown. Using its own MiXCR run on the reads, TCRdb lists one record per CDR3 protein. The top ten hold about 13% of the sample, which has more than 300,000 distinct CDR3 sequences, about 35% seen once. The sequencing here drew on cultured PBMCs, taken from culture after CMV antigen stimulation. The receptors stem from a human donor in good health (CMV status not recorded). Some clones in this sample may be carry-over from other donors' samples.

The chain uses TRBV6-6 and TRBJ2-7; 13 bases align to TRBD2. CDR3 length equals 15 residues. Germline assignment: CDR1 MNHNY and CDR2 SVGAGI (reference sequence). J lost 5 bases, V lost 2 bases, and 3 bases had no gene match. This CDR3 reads CASSYGTSGNHEQYV. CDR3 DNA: TGTGCCAGCAGTTACGGGACTAGCGGGAACCACGAGCAGTACGTC.

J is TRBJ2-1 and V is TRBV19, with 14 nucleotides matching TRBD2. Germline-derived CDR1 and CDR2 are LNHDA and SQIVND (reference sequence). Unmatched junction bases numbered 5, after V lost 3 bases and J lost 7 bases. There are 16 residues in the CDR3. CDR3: CASSIGTSGRKNEQFF. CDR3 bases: TGTGCCAGTAGTATCGGGACTAGCGGGAGAAAGAATGAGCAGTTCTTC.

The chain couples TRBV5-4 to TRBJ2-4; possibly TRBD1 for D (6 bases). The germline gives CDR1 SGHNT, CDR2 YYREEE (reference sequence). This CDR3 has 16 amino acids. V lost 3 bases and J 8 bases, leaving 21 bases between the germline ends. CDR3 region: CASSYPGVRGVDIQYF. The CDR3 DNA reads TGTGCCAGCAGCTATCCCGGTGTCAGGGGAGTAGACATTCAGTACTTC.

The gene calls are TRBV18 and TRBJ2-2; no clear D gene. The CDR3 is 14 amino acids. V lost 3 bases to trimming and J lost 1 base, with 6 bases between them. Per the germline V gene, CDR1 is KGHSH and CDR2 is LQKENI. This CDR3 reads CASSPRRNTGELFF. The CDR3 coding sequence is TGTGCCAGCTCACCTCGGCGGAACACCGGGGAGCTGTTTTTT.

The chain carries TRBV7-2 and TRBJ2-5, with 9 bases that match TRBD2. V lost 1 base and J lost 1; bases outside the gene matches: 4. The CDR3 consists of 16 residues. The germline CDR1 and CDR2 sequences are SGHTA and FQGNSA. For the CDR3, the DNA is TGTGCCAGCAGCTTAGGGACTAGCGTTTTCCAAGAGACCCAGTACTTC. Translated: CASSLGTSVFQETQYF. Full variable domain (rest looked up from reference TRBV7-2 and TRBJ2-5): GAGVSQSPSNKVTEKGKDVELRCDPISGHTALYWYRQSLGQGLEFLIYFQGNSAPDKSGLPSDRFSAERTGGSVSTLTIQRTQQEDSAVYLCASSLGTSVFQETQYFGPGTRLLVL.

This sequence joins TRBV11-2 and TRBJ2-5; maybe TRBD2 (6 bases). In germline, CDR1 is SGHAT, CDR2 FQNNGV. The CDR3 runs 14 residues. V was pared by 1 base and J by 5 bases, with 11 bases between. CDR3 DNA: TGTGCCAGCAGCTTAGCTCCCGGGGGTGAGACCCAGTACTTC. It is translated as CASSLAPGGETQYF.

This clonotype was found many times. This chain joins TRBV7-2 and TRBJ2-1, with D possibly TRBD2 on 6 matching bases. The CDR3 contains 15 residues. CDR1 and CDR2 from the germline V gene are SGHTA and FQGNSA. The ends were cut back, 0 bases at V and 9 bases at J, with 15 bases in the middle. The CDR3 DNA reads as TGTGCCAGCAGCTTAGCCTGGGGAGGCCTCGGTGAGCAGTTCTTC. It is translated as CASSLAWGGLGEQFF.

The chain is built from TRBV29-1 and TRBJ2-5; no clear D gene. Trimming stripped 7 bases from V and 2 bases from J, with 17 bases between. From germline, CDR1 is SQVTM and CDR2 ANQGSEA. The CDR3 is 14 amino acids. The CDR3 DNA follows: TGCAGCGGTTCTCCGGGCAGCACACAAGAGACCCAGTACTTC. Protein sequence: CSGSPGSTQETQYF.

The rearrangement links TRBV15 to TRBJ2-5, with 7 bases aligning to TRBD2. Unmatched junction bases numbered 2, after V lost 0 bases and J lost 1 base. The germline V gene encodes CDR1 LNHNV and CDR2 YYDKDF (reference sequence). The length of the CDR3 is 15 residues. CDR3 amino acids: CATSRDSSGQETQYF. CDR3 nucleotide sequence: TGTGCCACCAGCAGAGATTCTAGCGGCCAAGAGACCCAGTACTTC. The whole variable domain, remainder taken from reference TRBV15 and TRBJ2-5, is DAMVIQNPRYQVTQFGKPVTLSCSQTLNHNVMYWYQQKSSQAPKLLFHYYDKDFNNEADTPDNFQSRRPNTSFCFLDIRSPGLGDTAMYLCATSRDSSGQETQYFGPGTRLLVL.

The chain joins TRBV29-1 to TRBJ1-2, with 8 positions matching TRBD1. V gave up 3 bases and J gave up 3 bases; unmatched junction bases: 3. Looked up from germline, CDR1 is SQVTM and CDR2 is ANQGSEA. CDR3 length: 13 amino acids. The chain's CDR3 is CSVEDRVDYGYTF. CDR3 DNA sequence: TGCAGCGTTGAGGACAGGGTGGACTATGGCTACACCTTC.

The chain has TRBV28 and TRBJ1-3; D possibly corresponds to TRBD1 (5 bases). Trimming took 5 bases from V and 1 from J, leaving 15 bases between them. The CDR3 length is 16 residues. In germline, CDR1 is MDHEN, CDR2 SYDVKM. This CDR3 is CASSTSDTHSGNTIYF. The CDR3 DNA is TGTGCCAGCAGTACCTCGGACACGCATTCTGGAAACACCATATATTTT.

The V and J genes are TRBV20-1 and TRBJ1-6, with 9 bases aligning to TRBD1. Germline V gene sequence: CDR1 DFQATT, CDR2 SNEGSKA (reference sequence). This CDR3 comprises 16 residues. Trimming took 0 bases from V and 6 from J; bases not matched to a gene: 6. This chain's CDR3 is CSARDPGQGINSPLHF. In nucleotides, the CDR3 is TGCAGTGCTAGAGATCCCGGACAGGGGATTAATTCACCCCTCCACTTT.

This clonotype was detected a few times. CDR3 protein: CAISEATSGSIGELFF. CDR3 in DNA: TGTGCCATCAGTGAGGCCACTAGCGGGAGTATCGGGGAGCTGTTTTTT. This sequence joins TRBV10-3 and TRBJ2-2; the match to TRBD2 covers 11 bases. The CDR3 runs 16 residues. Per germline, CDR1 ENHRY and CDR2 SYGVKD. Losses at the gene ends were 2 bases for V and 7 bases for J; bases not matched to a gene: 6.

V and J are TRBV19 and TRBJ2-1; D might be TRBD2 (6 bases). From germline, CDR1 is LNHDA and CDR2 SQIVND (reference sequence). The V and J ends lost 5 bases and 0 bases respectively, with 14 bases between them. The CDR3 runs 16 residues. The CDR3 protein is CASSLMAGSSYNEQFF. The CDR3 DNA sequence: TGTGCCAGTAGTCTGATGGCGGGGAGCTCCTACAATGAGCAGTTCTTC.

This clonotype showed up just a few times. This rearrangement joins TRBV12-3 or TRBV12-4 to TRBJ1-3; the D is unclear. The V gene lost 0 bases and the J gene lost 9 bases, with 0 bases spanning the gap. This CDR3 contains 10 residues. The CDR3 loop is CASSLATIYF. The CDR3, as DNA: TGTGCCAGCAGTTTAGCCACCATATATTTT.

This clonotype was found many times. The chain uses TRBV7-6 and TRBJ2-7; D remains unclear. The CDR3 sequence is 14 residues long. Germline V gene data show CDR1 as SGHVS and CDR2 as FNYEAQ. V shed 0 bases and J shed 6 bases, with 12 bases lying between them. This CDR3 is CASSLAFAWGEQYF. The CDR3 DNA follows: TGTGCCAGCAGCTTAGCGTTTGCGTGGGGCGAGCAGTACTTC.

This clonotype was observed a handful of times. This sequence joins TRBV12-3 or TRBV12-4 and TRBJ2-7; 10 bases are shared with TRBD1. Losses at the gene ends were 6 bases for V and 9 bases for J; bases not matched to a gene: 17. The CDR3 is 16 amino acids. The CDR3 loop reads CASSYSGTGVSVGQYF. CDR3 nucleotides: TGTGCCAGCAGCTACTCTGGGACAGGGGTGTCAGTCGGGCAGTACTTC.

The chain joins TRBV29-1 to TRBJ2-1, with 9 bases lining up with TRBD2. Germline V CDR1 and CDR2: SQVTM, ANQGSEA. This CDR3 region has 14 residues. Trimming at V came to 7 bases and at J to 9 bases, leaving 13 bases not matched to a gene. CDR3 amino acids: CSACVIAGDFEQFF. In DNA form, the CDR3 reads TGCAGCGCTTGTGTAATAGCGGGGGACTTTGAGCAGTTCTTC.

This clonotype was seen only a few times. The CDR3 reads CASSLEAYGYTF. The CDR3 DNA is TGTGCCAGCAGCTTGGAAGCATATGGCTACACCTTC. This rearrangement joins TRBV7-6 to TRBJ1-2; D not certain. The CDR3 covers 12 residues. Germline V CDR1 and CDR2: SGHVS, FNYEAQ. The V and J ends lost 3 bases and 5 bases respectively, with 7 bases between them.

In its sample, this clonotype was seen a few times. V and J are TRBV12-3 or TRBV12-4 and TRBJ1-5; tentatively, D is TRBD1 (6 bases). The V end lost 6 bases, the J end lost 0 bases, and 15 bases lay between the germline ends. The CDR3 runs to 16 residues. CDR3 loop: CASSRSNRASNQPQHF. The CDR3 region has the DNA TGTGCCAGCAGCCGATCCAACAGGGCTAGCAATCAGCCCCAGCATTTT.

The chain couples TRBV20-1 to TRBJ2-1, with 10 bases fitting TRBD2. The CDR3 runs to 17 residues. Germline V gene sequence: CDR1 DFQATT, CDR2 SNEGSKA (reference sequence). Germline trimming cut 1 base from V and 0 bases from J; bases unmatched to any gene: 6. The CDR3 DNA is TGCAGTGCTAGAGTTCCTAGCGGGAGAATCTCCTACAATGAGCAGTTCTTC. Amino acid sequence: CSARVPSGRISYNEQFF.

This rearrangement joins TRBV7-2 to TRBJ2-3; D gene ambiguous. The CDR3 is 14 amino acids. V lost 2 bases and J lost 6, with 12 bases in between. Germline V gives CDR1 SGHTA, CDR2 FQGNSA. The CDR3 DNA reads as TGTGCCAGCAGCTTAAGGAAAGGCCCCGATACGCAGTATTTT. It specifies CASSLRKGPDTQYF.

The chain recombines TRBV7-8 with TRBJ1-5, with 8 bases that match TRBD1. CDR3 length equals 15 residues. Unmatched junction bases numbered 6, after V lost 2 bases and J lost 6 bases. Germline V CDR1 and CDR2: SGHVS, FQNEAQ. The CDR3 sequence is CASSLRRTGSQPQHF. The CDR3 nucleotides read TGTGCCAGCAGCTTACGGAGGACAGGGTCTCAGCCCCAGCATTTT.

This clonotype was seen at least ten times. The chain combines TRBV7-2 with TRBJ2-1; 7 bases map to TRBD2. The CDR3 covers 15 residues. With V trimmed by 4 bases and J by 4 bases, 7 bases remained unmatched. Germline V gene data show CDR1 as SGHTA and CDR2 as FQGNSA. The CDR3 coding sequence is TGTGCCAGCAGCTACGGGGAGGGTATTTACAATGAGCAGTTCTTC. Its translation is CASSYGEGIYNEQFF.

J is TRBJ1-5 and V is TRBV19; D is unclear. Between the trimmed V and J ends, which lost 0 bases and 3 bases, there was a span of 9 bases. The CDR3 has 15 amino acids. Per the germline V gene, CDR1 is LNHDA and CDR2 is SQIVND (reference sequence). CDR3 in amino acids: CASSIDHGVNQPQHF. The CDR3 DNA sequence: TGTGCCAGTAGTATAGATCACGGGGTCAATCAGCCCCAGCATTTT.